The sequence of this T cell receptor beta chain was determined in a study of T cell responses to AZD1222 COVID-19 vaccine. TCRdb's table, derived via immunoSEQ multiplex PCR, lists solely in-frame clones and lacks some. The sample lists about 120,000 clones; around 80% were seen once. Findings of the study overall: Regions 160-218 and 743-854 dominated among vaccine-associated CD4 TCRs spanning spike. Only a handful of people who got AZD1222 tested seropositive at baseline.

Remarks on this clone: Its target is unknown.

The V and J ends lost 0 bases and 5 bases respectively, with 16 bases between them. The CDR3 length is 17 residues. The germline gives CDR1 LNHDA, CDR2 SQIVND (reference sequence). The J gene is TRBJ1-4, the V gene TRBV19; D might be TRBD1 (5 bases). The sequence was obtained from an adult who received the AZD1222 COVID-19 vaccine. The starting material was peripheral blood, obtained 28 days after the second AZD1222 dose. The CDR3, as DNA: TGTGCCAGTAGTATAGATCTATGGGCAGGGCAGAATGAAAAACTGTTTTTT. Translating gives CASSIDLWAGQNEKLFF.